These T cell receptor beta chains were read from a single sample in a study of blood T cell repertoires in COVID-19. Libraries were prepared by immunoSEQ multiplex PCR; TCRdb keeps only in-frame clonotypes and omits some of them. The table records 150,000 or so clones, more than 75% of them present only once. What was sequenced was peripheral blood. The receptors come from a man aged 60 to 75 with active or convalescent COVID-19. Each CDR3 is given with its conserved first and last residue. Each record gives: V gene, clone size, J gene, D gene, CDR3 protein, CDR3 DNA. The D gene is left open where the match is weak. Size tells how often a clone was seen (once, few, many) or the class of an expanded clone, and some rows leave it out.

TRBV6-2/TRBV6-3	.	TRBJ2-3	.	CASSYAGSTDTQYF	TGTGCCAGCAGTTACGCAGGAAGCACAGATACGCAGTATTTT
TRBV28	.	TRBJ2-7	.	CASSSRGYEQYF	TGTGCCAGCAGCAGCCGAGGATACGAGCAGTACTTC
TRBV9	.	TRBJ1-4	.	CASSEGVTNEKLFF	TGTGCCAGCAGTGAGGGGGTGACTAATGAAAAACTGTTTTTT
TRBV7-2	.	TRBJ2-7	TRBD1	CASSFRRGQGAEQYF	TGTGCCAGCAGCTTCCGACGGGGACAGGGTGCCGAGCAGTACTTC
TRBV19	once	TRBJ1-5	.	CASTRRSRGEQPQHF	TGTGCCAGTACCCGGCGTAGCCGGGGAGAACAGCCCCAGCATTTT
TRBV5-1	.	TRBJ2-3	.	CASSLEPRTDTQYF	TGCGCCAGCAGCTTAGAGCCACGCACAGATACGCAGTATTTT
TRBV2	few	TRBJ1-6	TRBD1	CASSGGQARNSPLHF	TGTGCCAGCAGTGGCGGACAGGCCCGTAATTCACCCCTCCACTTT
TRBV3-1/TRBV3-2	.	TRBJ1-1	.	CASSVTGSTEAFF	TGTGCCAGCAGCGTTACAGGGAGTACTGAAGCTTTCTTT
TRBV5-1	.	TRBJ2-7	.	CASSLGDGRGEQYF	TGCGCCAGCAGCTTGGGCGATGGAAGGGGCGAGCAGTACTTC
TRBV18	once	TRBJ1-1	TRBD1	CASSPAGGTEAFF	TGTGCCAGCTCACCAGCAGGGGGCACTGAAGCTTTCTTT
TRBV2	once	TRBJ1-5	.	CASSPQIDQPQHF	TGTGCCAGCAGCCCGCAGATCGATCAGCCCCAGCATTTT
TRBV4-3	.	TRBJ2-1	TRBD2	CASSQDLGLANNEQFF	TGCGCCAGCAGCCAAGATCTAGGACTAGCGAACAATGAGCAGTTCTTC
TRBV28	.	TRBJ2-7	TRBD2	CASHNGGSSVDKSYEQYF	TGTGCCAGCCATAACGGCGGGAGTTCGGTCGATAAATCCTACGAGCAGTACTTC
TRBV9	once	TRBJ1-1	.	CASSPQRTEAFF	TGTGCCAGCAGCCCTCAGAGGACTGAAGCTTTCTTT
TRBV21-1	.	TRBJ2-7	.	CARRTDLGEQYF	TGTGCCAGAAGGACAGATCTGGGGGAGCAGTACTTC
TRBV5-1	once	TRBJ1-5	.	CASSALGASNQPQHF	TGCGCCAGCAGCGCCCTTGGGGCTAGCAATCAGCCCCAGCATTTT
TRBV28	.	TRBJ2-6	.	CASSSTGPLSGANVLTF	TGTGCCAGCAGTTCGACAGGTCCCCTCTCTGGGGCCAACGTCCTGACTTTC
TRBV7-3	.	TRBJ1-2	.	CASSLTPGLYYGYTF	TGTGCCAGCAGCTTAACTCCAGGGCTCTACTATGGCTACACCTTC
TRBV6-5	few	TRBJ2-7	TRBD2	CASTSSSGNSYEQYF	TGTGCCAGCACCTCCTCCAGCGGGAACTCCTACGAGCAGTACTTC
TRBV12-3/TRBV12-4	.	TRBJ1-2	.	CASSFSDYGYTF	TGTGCCAGCAGTTTTTCGGACTATGGCTACACCTTC
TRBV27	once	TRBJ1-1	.	CASNPVGGGITEAFF	TGTGCCAGCAACCCCGTGGGGGGGGGCATCACTGAAGCTTTCTTT
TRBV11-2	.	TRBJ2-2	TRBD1	CASSTGQITGELFF	TGTGCCAGCAGCACGGGACAGATCACCGGGGAGCTGTTTTTT
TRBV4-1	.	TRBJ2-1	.	CASSRREGEYNEQFF	TGCGCCAGCAGCCGCAGGGAGGGGGAGTACAATGAGCAGTTCTTC
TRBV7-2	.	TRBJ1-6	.	CASSLARSTNSPLHF	TGTGCCAGCAGCTTAGCGCGGAGTACTAATTCACCCCTCCACTTT
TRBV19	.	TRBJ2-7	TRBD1	CASSMGRDRGTYEQYF	TGTGCCAGTAGTATGGGGCGGGACAGGGGGACATACGAGCAGTACTTC
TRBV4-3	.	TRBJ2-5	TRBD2	CASSPTGASGSVETQYF	TGCGCCAGCAGCCCTACCGGGGCTAGCGGGAGTGTAGAGACCCAGTACTTC
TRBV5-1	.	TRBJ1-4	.	CASAGGTENEKLFF	TGCGCCAGCGCGGGGGGAACAGAAAATGAAAAACTGTTTTTT
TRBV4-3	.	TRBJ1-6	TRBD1	CASSQDTPGGRSPLHF	TGCGCCAGCAGCCAAGACACGCCAGGGGGCCGTTCACCCCTCCACTTT
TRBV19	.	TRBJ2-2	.	CASSIFGRSAGELFF	TGTGCCAGTAGTATATTCGGCAGAAGCGCCGGGGAGCTGTTTTTT
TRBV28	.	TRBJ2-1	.	CASSTLRNEQFF	TGTGCCAGCAGTACCCTTAGAAATGAGCAGTTCTTC